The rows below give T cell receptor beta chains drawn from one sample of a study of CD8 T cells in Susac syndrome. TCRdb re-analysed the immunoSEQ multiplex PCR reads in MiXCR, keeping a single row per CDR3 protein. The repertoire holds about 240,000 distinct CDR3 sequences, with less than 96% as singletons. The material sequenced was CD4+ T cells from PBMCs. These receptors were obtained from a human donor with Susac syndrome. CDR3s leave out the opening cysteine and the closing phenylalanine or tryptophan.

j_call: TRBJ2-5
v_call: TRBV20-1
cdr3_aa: SASGGLNLMKTQY

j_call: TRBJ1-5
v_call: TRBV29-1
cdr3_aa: SVAGTGQNQPQH

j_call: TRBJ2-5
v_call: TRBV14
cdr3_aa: ASSQVPGGTQETQY

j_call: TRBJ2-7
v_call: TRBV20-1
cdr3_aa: SARADRVHPYEQY

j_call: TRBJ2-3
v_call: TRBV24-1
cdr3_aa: ATQVADTQY

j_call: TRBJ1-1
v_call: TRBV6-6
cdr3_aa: ASKGLDASEAF

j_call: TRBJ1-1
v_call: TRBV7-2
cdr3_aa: ASSFLRLNTEAF

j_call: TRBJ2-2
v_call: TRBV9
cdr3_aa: ASSVDSGTLTGELF

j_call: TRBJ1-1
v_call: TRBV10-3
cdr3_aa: AILPGTLNTEAF

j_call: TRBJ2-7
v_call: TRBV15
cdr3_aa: ATSRDLGTKVEQY

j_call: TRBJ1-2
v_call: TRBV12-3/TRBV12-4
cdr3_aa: ASSLLLGGNYGYT

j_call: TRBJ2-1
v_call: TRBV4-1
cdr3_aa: ASSPSGTPYNEQF

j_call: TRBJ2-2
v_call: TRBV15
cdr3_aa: ATSKRLADTGELF

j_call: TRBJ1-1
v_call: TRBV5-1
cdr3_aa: ASREQGGVTEAF

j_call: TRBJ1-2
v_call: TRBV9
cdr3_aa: ASSLRSVSDGYT

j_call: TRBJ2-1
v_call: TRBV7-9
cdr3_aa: ASPGGVAGGEQF

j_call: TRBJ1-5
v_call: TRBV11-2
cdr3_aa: ASSLEAGQPQH

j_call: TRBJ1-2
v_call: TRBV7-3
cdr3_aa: ASSLGGGNYGYT

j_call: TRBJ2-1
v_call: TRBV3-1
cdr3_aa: ASSQDGLPYNEQF

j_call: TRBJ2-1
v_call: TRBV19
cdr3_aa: ASSSPGTGSYNEQF

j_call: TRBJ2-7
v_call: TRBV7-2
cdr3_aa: ASSPLPGQEIEQY

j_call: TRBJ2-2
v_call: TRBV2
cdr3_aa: ASSSGGRGTGELF

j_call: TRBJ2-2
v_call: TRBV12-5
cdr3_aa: ARPTGRGTGELF